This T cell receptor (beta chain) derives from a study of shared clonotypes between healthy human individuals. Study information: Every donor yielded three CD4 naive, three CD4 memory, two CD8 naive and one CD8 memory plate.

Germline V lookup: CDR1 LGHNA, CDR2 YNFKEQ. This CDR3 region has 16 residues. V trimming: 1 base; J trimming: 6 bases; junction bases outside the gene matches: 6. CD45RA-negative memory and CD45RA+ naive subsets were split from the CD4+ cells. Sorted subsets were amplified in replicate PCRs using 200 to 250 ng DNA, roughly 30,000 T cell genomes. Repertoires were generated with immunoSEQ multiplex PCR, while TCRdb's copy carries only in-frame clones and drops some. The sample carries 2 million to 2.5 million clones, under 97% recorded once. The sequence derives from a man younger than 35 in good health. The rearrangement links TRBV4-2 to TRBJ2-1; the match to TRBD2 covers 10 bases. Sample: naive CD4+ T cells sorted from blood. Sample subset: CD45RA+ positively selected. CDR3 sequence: CASSQVLSGGFNEQFF. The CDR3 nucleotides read TGTGCCAGCAGCCAAGTCCTTAGCGGGGGGTTCAATGAGCAGTTCTTC.